This T cell receptor (beta chain) was found in a study of Ad26.COV2.S vaccination and SARS-CoV-2 variants. Findings of the study overall: An underestimation of total T cell responses may have resulted from the TCR breadth and depth analyses.

Looked up from germline, CDR1 is MNHEY and CDR2 is SVGAGI. V was shortened by 6 bases and J by 3 bases, with 15 bases between the two germline ends. The CDR3 totals 15 residues. To note about this clone: What it recognizes is unknown.

The protocol was immunoSEQ multiplex PCR, while the TCRdb copy is restricted to in-frame clones and leaves out a portion. The repertoire holds about 420,000 clones, with roughly 88% as singletons. Treatment indicated: around 19 received Ad26.COV2.S at low or high dose, single or two shots; several received placebo; per-sample allocation not given. The study sampled participants on day 63 after the first vaccine or placebo injection. This material consisted of peripheral blood, taken in a trial of Ad26.COV2.S vaccine versus placebo. The V gene is TRBV6-5, the J gene TRBJ1-5; the D is unclear. This TCR was recovered from a person aged 18 to 65 who received the Ad26.COV2.S COVID-19 vaccine or a placebo. Here the CDR3 DNA reads TGTGCCAGCAGCCGCGGACCGCAGTACAATCAGCCCCAGCATTTT. Translation: CASSRGPQYNQPQHF.